This T cell receptor (beta chain) was sequenced for a study of regulatory T cells in long-lasting Graves disease. In the study overall: Treatment with antithyroid drugs for over 5 years, together with positive TSH receptor antibodies, meant persistent Graves' disease.

Time point described: persistent/refractory GD, antithyroid drugs over 5 years with positive TRAb. Construction of the TCR library relied on RNA isolated from PBMCs. The source of the patients was an endocrinology department in Xi'an, China. Arm-PCR of CDR3 regions and iRepertoire HTBI primers were used to build TCR beta libraries. A single record per CDR3 protein comes from TCRdb applying MiXCR to the multiplex PCR reads. The table lists under 450,000 distinct CDR3 sequences, roughly a quarter of them singletons. This clonotype was observed a handful of times. There are 16 residues in the CDR3. CDR1 DFQATT and CDR2 SNEGSKA come from the germline V gene (reference sequence). With V trimmed by 7 bases and J by 4 bases, 14 bases remained unmatched.

The chain couples TRBV20-1 to TRBJ2-1, with 9 bases lining up with TRBD2. The sequences come from peripheral blood mononuclear cells (PBMCs), collected when the disease was refractory, from a patient treated with antithyroid drugs. This receptor was identified in a female donor with Graves disease. CDR3: CSVEGLAGEKYNEQFF. As DNA, the CDR3 is TGCAGTGTGGAGGGGTTAGCGGGAGAGAAATACAATGAGCAGTTCTTC.